This entry lists 22 T cell receptor beta chains sequenced from one sample in a study of T-cell memory formation after mild COVID-19. MiXCR, applied by TCRdb to the 5' RACE reads, yields one record per CDR3 protein. The repertoire holds around 250,000 distinct CDR3 sequences, with 15% as singletons. Sample: PBMCs or a T cell subset sorted from them (not recorded which). Every receptor here comes from an adult woman who had mild COVID-19 (a few samples of this study predate the infection). Cell type and time point are not known.

This clonotype was seen at least ten times. The rearrangement uses TRBV20-1 and TRBJ2-1, with 8 bases identical to TRBD1. This CDR3 contains 15 residues. CDR1 is DFQATT, CDR2 SNEGSKA, per germline (reference sequence). The V segment lost 2 bases and the J segment 3 bases; nucleotides outside the gene matches: 6. This chain's CDR3 is CSARPQGVVYNEQFF. In DNA, the CDR3 is TGCAGTGCTAGACCACAGGGGGTCGTCTACAATGAGCAGTTCTTC.

The chain has TRBV7-2 and TRBJ1-1, with D possibly matching TRBD1 (5 bases). CDR3 length: 14 residues. The germline CDR1 and CDR2 sequences are SGHTA and FQGNSA. The V and J ends lost 4 bases and 1 base respectively, with 10 bases between them. The CDR3 sequence is CASSSYDRNTEAFF. The CDR3 bases are TGTGCCAGCAGCTCCTACGACAGGAACACTGAAGCTTTCTTT.

The chain combines TRBV24-1 with TRBJ1-5, with 7 nucleotides matching TRBD1. In germline, CDR1 is KGHDR, CDR2 SFDVKD. After removal of 4 bases from V and 2 bases from J, the junction contained 7 bases not matched to a gene. This CDR3 region has 16 residues. CDR3 coding DNA: TGTGCCACCAGTGACCCAAAGGGGGCGCGCAATCAGCCCCAGCATTTT. Translation: CATSDPKGARNQPQHF.

There are many counts of this clonotype. V is TRBV4-3 and J is TRBJ2-3, with D unresolved. Trimming pared 0 bases from V and 5 bases from J, leaving 21 bases between. This CDR3 comprises 18 residues. CDR1 is LGHNA, CDR2 YSLEER, per germline. For the CDR3, the DNA is TGCGCCAGCAGCCAAGATTCTGAAGTTACCTCTAGAGTAGATACGCAGTATTTT. Translated, it gives CASSQDSEVTSRVDTQYF.

The rearrangement uses TRBV7-3 and TRBJ2-3, with 11 bases identical to TRBD2. This CDR3 region has 16 residues. V lost 2 bases to trimming and J lost 4 bases; unmatched junction nucleotides: 5. Germline loops: CDR1 SGHTA, CDR2 FQGTGA. In DNA, the CDR3 is TGTGCCAGCAGCTTATTTGGGACTAGCGGACCAGATACGCAGTATTTT. Amino acids: CASSLFGTSGPDTQYF.

The gene calls are TRBV3-1 and TRBJ2-7, with D perhaps matching TRBD2 (5 bases). The CDR3 consists of 12 residues. Germline V gives CDR1 LGHDT, CDR2 YNNKEL (reference sequence). With 1 base removed from V and 9 bases from J, the gap between germline ends came to 10 bases. The chain's CDR3 is CASSQVTGLQYF. The CDR3 region has the DNA TGTGCCAGCAGCCAAGTCACGGGGTTGCAGTACTTC.

The V call is TRBV5-4, the J call TRBJ2-5; 7 bases line up with TRBD1. CDR1 is SGHNT and CDR2 is YYREEE in the germline V gene (reference sequence). The J segment lost 4 bases and the V segment lost 0 bases, leaving 9 bases of the junction unmatched. This CDR3 is 16 amino acids long. CDR3 in amino acids: CASSLAGSTGVETQYF. The CDR3 DNA reads as TGTGCCAGCAGCTTGGCAGGTAGCACAGGGGTAGAGACCCAGTACTTC.

V gene TRBV4-3 combines with J gene TRBJ2-1, with 8 bases aligning to TRBD2. J was trimmed by 7 bases and V by 1 base; bases with no gene match: 3. The CDR3 sequence is 14 residues long. Germline CDR1 is LGHNA and CDR2 is YSLEER. This chain's CDR3 is CASSQAGGPNEQFF. As DNA, the CDR3 is TGCGCCAGCAGCCAAGCGGGAGGGCCGAATGAGCAGTTCTTC.

This clonotype was counted only a few times. The V call is TRBV6-1, the J call TRBJ1-4, with 9 bases lining up with TRBD1. The germline V gene has CDR1 MNHNS and CDR2 SASEGT. The CDR3 consists of 15 residues. Trimming at V came to 7 bases and at J to 8 bases, leaving 11 bases not matched to a gene. The DNA for the CDR3 is TGTGCCAGCATTTCGGCGGGACAGGGCCTCGAAAAACTGTTTTTT. It codes for CASISAGQGLEKLFF.

The table lists this clonotype with many counts. The genes are TRBV24-1 and TRBJ2-7; no firm D call. Germline V gives CDR1 KGHDR, CDR2 SFDVKD. The CDR3 spans 12 residues. V was cut by 4 bases and J by 3 bases, with 6 bases left in between. The DNA for the CDR3 is TGTGCCACCAGTGAACAGCGCTACGAGCAGTACTTC. It translates to CATSEQRYEQYF.

This clonotype has more than one count but fewer than ten. The V gene is TRBV11-3, the J gene TRBJ2-3; 10 bases agree with TRBD2. After removal of 3 bases from V and 0 bases from J, the junction contained 18 bases not matched to a gene. The CDR3 has 21 amino acids. CDR1 and CDR2 (germline): SGHNT, YENEEA. CDR3 sequence reads: CASSLAQTFSGRAYSTDTQYF. The CDR3 nucleotides are TGTGCCAGCAGCTTGGCGCAAACCTTCAGCGGGAGGGCCTATAGCACAGATACGCAGTATTTT.

This clonotype was recorded a few times. The chain couples TRBV3-1 to TRBJ2-1; D remains unclear. The germline gives CDR1 LGHDT, CDR2 YNNKEL (reference sequence). The V end was cut by 4 bases, the J end by 0 bases, with 10 bases between. The CDR3 covers 15 residues. CDR3 amino acids: CASSRRASSYNEQFF. The CDR3 DNA follows: TGTGCCAGCAGCCGCCGAGCGAGCTCCTACAATGAGCAGTTCTTC.

This clonotype was observed a few times. V usage is TRBV4-1 and J usage is TRBJ2-1, with 7 positions matching TRBD1. The length of the CDR3 is 13 residues. The V segment lost 4 bases and the J segment 10 bases; nucleotides outside the gene matches: 7. Germline CDR1 MGHRA, CDR2 YSYEKL. Written as DNA, the CDR3 is TGCGCCAGCAGCCCCGGGACAGCAATCGAGCAGTTCTTC. It encodes CASSPGTAIEQFF.

CDR3 nucleotide sequence: TGTGCCAGCAGTCAAATTCAAAACATTCAGTACTTC. Its translation is CASSQIQNIQYF. The gene calls are TRBV6-6 and TRBJ2-4; D is undetermined. V was shortened by 5 bases and J by 5 bases, with 7 bases between the two germline ends. The germline gives CDR1 MNHNY, CDR2 SVGAGI (reference sequence). The CDR3 is 12 amino acids.

This clonotype is termed medium-sized. The V gene is TRBV29-1, the J gene TRBJ2-7; the D gene is possibly TRBD2 (6 bases). The V and J ends lost 4 bases and 5 bases respectively, with 12 bases between them. This CDR3 spans 12 amino acids. The germline CDR1 and CDR2 sequences are SQVTM and ANQGSEA. Written as DNA, the CDR3 is TGCAGCGTTGGAGGGGCGGGAAACGAGCAGTACTTC. As protein: CSVGGAGNEQYF.

The chain has TRBV6-2 or TRBV6-3 and TRBJ2-2; TRBD2 agrees at 9 bases. The CDR3 spans 15 residues. The germline V gene has CDR1 MNHEY and CDR2 SVGEGT. V shed 2 bases and J 6 bases; nucleotides not matched to a gene: 4. The CDR3 DNA follows: TGTGCCAGCAGTTACCGGGGCGGGAGGGCCGGGGAGCTGTTTTTT. Translation: CASSYRGGRAGELFF.

The chain couples TRBV28 to TRBJ2-2, with 8 bases lining up with TRBD1. Trimming at V came to 4 bases and at J to 5 bases, leaving 15 bases not matched to a gene. The CDR3 contains 18 residues. CDR1 is MDHEN, CDR2 SYDVKM, per germline. The CDR3 sequence is CASSSPSTGGVMTGELFF. Written as DNA, the CDR3 is TGTGCCAGCAGTTCGCCAAGTACAGGGGGAGTGATGACCGGGGAGCTGTTTTTT.

The chain combines TRBV21-1 with TRBJ2-6. TRBV21-1 is an annotated pseudogene. CDR3 length: 13 residues. The CDR3 here is CASPITGANVLTF. As DNA, the CDR3 is TGTGCCAGCCCCATAACTGGGGCCAACGTCCTGACTTTC.

This clonotype was recorded a few times. The chain joins TRBV4-1 to TRBJ2-5; TRBD2 agrees at 8 bases. V trimming: 8 bases; J trimming: 2 bases; junction bases outside the gene matches: 4. The CDR3 sequence is 13 residues long. Germline assignment: CDR1 MGHRA and CDR2 YSYEKL. The CDR3: CASRGGLQETQYF. The CDR3, as DNA: TGCGCCAGCCGGGGGGGCCTACAAGAGACCCAGTACTTC.

Comment on this clonotype: Its ends do not fully match the called genes, so a read error is possible. V and J are TRBV6-5 and TRBJ2-2; 11 positions agree with TRBD2. This CDR3 is 16 amino acids long. Germline-derived CDR1 and CDR2 are MNHEY and SVGAGI. This CDR3 is CASRRVSGGAPGEMFF. In DNA form, the CDR3 reads TGTGCCAGCAGACGAGTTAGCGGGGGGGCCCCCGGGGAGATGTTTTTT.

This clonotype was observed at least ten times. This chain uses TRBV9 with TRBJ2-3, with 15 bases matching TRBD2. Trimming removed 0 bases from V and 5 bases from J; junction bases left unmatched: 10. This CDR3 has 19 amino acids. Germline assignment: CDR1 SGDLS and CDR2 YYNGEE. CDR3 nucleotide sequence: TGTGCCAGCAGCGTAGCGCCCGGCCCGGGACTAGCGGGGGGAGATACGCAGTATTTT. Its translation: CASSVAPGPGLAGGDTQYF.

A few counts support this clonotype. V is TRBV7-9 and J is TRBJ1-1, with a tentative D call TRBD1 (6 bases). CDR3 length: 13 residues. The germline V gene has CDR1 SEHNR and CDR2 FQNEAQ (reference sequence). The V end lost 2 bases, the J end lost 4 bases, and 8 bases lay between the germline ends. The CDR3 region has the DNA TGTGCCAGCAGCTTAAGGGGGTTCACTGAAGCTTTCTTT. Amino acid sequence: CASSLRGFTEAFF.